This T cell receptor beta chain stems from a study of control samples from healthy donors and cancer patients. The assay was immunoSEQ multiplex PCR, and TCRdb's table has in-frame clones only and misses some. This sample has about 170,000 clones, with roughly 90% found just once. The V and J ends lost 5 bases and 4 bases respectively, with 17 bases between them. The germline gives CDR1 MDHEN, CDR2 SYDVKM. This CDR3 is built from 16 residues. The chain is built from TRBV28 and TRBJ2-2; D not certain. This TCR came from a man in his thirties or forties in good health. The sequencing sample was made of blood. The chain's CDR3 is CASSPQTSLFTGELFF. CDR3 in DNA: TGTGCCAGCAGTCCACAGACCAGCCTATTCACCGGGGAGCTGTTTTTT. Full variable domain (outside the CDR3, taken from reference TRBV28 and TRBJ2-2): DVKVTQSSRYLVKRTGEKVFLECVQDMDHENMFWYRQDPGLGLRLIYFSYDVKMKEKGDIPEGYSVSREKKERFSLILESASTNQTSMYLCASSPQTSLFTGELFFGEGSRLTVL.